The text below deals with one T cell receptor (beta chain). What antigen it recognizes has not been identified. Base qualities are missing; no much larger clone stands one base away. The immunoSEQ Assay, a bias-controlled multiplex PCR, was used to amplify TCRbeta CDR3 regions from genomic DNA. Per the source publication's procedure: The number of nucleated cells in each sample was estimated from the amplification of reference gene primers within the assay. Sequence reads were collapsed and filtered to measure the absolute abundance of every unique TCRbeta CDR3 rearrangement. For each sample, productive Simpson clonality was calculated by taking the square root of Simpson's diversity index across productive rearrangements. In TCRdb, the immuneACCESS table is reduced to in-frame sequences with V and J assigned. These tables do not hold every clone; where another copy was compared, an unresolved V gene accounts for under half, and the others remain unexplained. Clone size and the V and J calls come from that table; the DNA yielded D and trimming. A total of more than 200,000 clones appear in this sample, less than 90% of them only once. In total, the top ten clones hold roughly a tenth of the sample.

The CDR3, cysteine through phenylalanine, is 16 amino acids long. Only the CDR3 DNA stays, 48 bases, in frame from base 1. The germline V gene specifies SGHRS as CDR1 and YFSETQ as CDR2. V is pruned by 5 bases and J by 1 base, leaving 11 bases of the junction without a gene match. These data originate in a study of blood T cell repertoires in COVID-19 (dated by TCRdb to 2018 to 2021). Context from the whole study: The collaborator samples originated in the United States, Italy and Spain and spanned the acute and convalescent phases of COVID-19. The prospective study material was composed of cDNA or gDNA derived from T cells, B-cell-depleted T cells, or PBMCs. Deeply sampled blood TCRbeta repertoires from subjects exposed to, actively infected with, or recovered from COVID-19 were included in the dataset. A freely available public database, intended as a resource for researchers studying the immune response to SARS-CoV-2, is where the repertoires were released. Samples came from the ongoing ImmuneRACE study (first 160 participants) plus 1,254 subjects from 6 global collaborators. Sample metadata almost always included a de-identified subject ID, COVID-19 status, age in years and sex. Where HLA class I and class II types were available, the types were taken from metadata supplied by the sample provider, not from assay-based typing.

At one collaborating source in Seattle, patients were enrolled during active infection and were followed longitudinally through the course of disease. Whole blood was collected in K2EDTA tubes by collaborating institutions according to the institutions' own protocols. For TCRbeta analysis, collaborators shipped samples in one of three forms: frozen whole blood, isolated PBMCs, or DNA extracted from either of those sample types. Results the study describes overall, beyond this receptor: The amount of clinical and demographic metadata varied by source and participant and was provided uncurated.

Recombination linked TRBV5-1 to TRBJ1-2; TRBD1 matches 7 bases in the middle. The source of this sequence is a woman aged 80 or older with COVID-19, enrolled during active disease. Source material: peripheral blood. Here the CDR3 is given as CASRLGTAYFNYGYTF. The nucleotide sequence is given as TGCGCCAGCAGGCTCGGGACAGCCTACTTTAACTATGGCTACACCTTC.